This T cell receptor beta chain was documented in a study of blood T cell repertoires in COVID-19. Study background: Material from acute and convalescent COVID-19 was sourced from the United States, Italy and Spain. PBMCs, B-cell-depleted T cells, or T cells were the source of the cDNA or gDNA that made up the material.

Germline CDR1 is MGHDK and CDR2 is SYGVNS. Trimming took off 5 bases at V and 0 bases at J, with 7 bases between the two ends. The CDR3 covers 14 residues. Study processing details: Nucleated cell counts were estimated from reference gene primer amplification. Using immunoSEQ multiplex PCR, the repertoire was profiled, and TCRdb retains in-frame clones only, with some absent. V and J calls and clone size are copied from that table; D and trimming were computed from the DNA. This table has some 250,000 clones, just over 85% appearing once. The chain carries TRBV25-1 and TRBJ1-4; unclear D gene. Sequences were obtained from peripheral blood. The receptor was isolated from a man aged 25-45 years who had recovered from COVID-19. CDR3 nucleotides: TGTGCCAGCAGTCAAGGAGCAACTAATGAAAAACTGTTTTTT. Translated, it gives CASSQGATNEKLFF.